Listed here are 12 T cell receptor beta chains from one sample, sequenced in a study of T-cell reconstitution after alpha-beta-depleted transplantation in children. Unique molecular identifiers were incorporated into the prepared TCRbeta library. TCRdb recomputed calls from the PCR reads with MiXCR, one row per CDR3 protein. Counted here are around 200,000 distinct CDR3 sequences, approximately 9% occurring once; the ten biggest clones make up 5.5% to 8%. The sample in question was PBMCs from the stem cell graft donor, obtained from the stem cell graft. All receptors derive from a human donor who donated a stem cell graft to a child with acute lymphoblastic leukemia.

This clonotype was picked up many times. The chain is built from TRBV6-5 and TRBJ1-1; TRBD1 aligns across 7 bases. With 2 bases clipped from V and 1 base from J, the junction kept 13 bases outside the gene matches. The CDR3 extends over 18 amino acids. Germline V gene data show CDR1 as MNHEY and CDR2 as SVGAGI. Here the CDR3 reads CASSYQSRGTVWNTEAFF. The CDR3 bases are TGTGCCAGCAGTTACCAATCCAGGGGGACAGTCTGGAACACTGAAGCTTTCTTT.

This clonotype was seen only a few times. The CDR3 loop is CSASGQANTEAFF. The DNA for the CDR3 is TGCAGTGCGAGTGGACAGGCGAACACTGAAGCTTTCTTT. The chain links TRBV20-1 to TRBJ1-1; 7 bases align to TRBD1. J was trimmed by 1 base and V by 6 bases; bases with no gene match: 5. Germline V gene data show CDR1 as DFQATT and CDR2 as SNEGSKA (reference sequence). This CDR3 is 13 amino acids long.

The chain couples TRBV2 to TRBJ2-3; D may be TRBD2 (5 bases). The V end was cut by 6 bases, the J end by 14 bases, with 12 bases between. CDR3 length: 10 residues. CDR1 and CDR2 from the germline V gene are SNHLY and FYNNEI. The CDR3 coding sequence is TGTGCCAGCAGACGACTAAATGCGTATTTT. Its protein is CASRRLNAYF.

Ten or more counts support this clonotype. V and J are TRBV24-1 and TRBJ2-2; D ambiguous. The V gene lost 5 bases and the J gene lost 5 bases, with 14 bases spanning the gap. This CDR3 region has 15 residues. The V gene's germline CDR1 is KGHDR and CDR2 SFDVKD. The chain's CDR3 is CATSVGGLETGELFF. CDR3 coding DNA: TGTGCCACCAGTGTTGGTGGGCTTGAGACCGGGGAGCTGTTTTTT.

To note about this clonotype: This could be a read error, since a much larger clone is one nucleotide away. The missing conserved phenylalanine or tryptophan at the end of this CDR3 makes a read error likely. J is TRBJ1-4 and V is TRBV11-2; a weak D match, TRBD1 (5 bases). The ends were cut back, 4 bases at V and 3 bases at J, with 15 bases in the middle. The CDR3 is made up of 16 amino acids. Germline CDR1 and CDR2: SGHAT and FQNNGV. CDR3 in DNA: TGTGCCAGCAGCTCCCTCTCAGGGAAGCCTAATGAAAAACTGTTTTGT. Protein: CASSSLSGKPNEKLFC.

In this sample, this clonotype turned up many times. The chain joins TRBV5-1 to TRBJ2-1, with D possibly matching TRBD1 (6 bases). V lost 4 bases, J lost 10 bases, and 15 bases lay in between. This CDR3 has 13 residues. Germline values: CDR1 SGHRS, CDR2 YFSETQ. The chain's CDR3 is CASSPTGPREQFF. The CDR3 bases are TGCGCCAGCAGCCCGACAGGACCTCGGGAGCAGTTCTTC.

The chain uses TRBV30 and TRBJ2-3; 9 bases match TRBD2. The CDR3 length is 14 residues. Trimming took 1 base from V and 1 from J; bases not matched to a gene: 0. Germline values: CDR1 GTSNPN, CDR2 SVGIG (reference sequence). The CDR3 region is CAWSGTSGTDTQYF. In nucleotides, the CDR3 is TGTGCCTGGAGTGGGACTAGCGGCACAGATACGCAGTATTTT.

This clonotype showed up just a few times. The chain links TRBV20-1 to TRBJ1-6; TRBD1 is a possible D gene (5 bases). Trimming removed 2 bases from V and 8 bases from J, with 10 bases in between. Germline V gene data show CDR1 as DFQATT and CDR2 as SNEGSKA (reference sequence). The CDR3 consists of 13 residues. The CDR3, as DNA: TGCAGTGCTAGACCGGGGCGGGATTCACCCCTCCACTTT. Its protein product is CSARPGRDSPLHF.

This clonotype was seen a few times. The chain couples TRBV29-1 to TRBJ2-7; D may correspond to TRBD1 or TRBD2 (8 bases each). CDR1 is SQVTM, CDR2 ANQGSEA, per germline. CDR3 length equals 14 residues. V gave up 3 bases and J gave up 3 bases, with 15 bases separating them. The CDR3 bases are TGCAGCGTTGATAGCGGGACAGGAATCTACGAGCAGTACTTC. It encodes CSVDSGTGIYEQYF.

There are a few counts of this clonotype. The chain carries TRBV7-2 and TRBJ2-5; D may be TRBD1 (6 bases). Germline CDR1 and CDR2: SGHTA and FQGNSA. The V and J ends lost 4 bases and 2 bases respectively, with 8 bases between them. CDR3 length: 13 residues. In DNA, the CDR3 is TGTGCCAGCAGCTCTGGACAGCAAGAGACCCAGTACTTC. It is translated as CASSSGQQETQYF.

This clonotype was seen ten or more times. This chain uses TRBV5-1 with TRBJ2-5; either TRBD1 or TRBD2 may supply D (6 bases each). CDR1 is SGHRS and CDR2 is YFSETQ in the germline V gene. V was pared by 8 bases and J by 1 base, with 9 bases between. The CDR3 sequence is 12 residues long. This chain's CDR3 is CARGGFQETQYF. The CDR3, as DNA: TGCGCCAGGGGGGGCTTCCAAGAGACCCAGTACTTC. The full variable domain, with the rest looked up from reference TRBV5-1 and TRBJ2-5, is KAGVTQTPRYLIKTRGQQVTLSCSPISGHRSVSWYQQTPGQGLQFLFEYFSETQRNKGNFPGRFSGRQFSNSRSEMNVSTLELGDSALYLCARGGFQETQYFGPGTRLLVL.

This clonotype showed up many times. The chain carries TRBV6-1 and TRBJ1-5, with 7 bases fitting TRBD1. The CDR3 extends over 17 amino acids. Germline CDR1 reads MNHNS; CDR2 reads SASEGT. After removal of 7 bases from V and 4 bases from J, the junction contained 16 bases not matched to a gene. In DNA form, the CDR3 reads TGTGCCAGCAATGGACTGAGGGACAGAGGGACTAATCAGCCCCAGCATTTT. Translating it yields CASNGLRDRGTNQPQHF.